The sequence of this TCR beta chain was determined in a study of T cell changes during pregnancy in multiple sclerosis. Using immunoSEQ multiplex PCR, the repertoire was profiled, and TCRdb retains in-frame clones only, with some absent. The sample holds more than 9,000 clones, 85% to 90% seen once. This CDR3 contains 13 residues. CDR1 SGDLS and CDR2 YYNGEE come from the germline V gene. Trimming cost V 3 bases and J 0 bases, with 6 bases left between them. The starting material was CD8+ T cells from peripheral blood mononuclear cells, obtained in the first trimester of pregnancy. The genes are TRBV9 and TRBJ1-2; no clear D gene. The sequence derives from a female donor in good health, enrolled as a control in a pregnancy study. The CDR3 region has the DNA TGTGCCAGCAGCGCAATAGCTAACTATGGCTACACCTTC. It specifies CASSAIANYGYTF.